The entry below describes one T cell receptor (beta chain). Its recognized antigen is unknown. One end of the junction does not line up with germline, which may come from a read error. This specimen belongs to a study of tumor-infiltrating lymphocytes in primary liver carcinoma listed by TCRdb under 2017. About the study as a whole: Of the five patients (three men and two women, aged 30 to 69 years), four had hepatocellular carcinoma and one had combined HCC and intrahepatic cholangiocarcinoma. The five patients had tumors staged T1-T3 N0M0, with maximum diameters ranging from roughly 4 to 10 cm. Samples yielded roughly 3.5 to 7.13 million productive TCRbeta reads; read depth did not differ significantly between tissue types. TCRbeta repertoire sequencing, expression microarrays and whole-exome sequencing were combined in the study across five regions of each liver tumor, with adjacent normal tissue and blood also included. TCRbeta repertoire sequencing covered 35 specimens from 5 patients: about 25 tumor regions, 5 adjacent noncancerous liver tissues and 5 peripheral blood samples. To link TCRbeta repertoire diversity to the local molecular phenotype, the 20 to 25 tumor region samples were profiled with Agilent mRNA microarrays. Repertoires from technical replicates were highly reproducible, with mean shared-clone rates approximately 0.9 and correlation coefficients above 0.95. Findings and caveats that apply to the study as a whole: Only about 8-24% of top clones were present in all five regions of a tumor, suggesting spatial heterogeneity of tumor-infiltrating T cells. Only four or five patients were included in the study, and the authors note that the findings should be validated in a larger study. Only the TCR beta chain was sequenced, which likely underestimates true repertoire diversity because unpaired alpha chains were not captured. Consistent with antigen-driven expansion, pairs of tumor regions showed higher repertoire overlap (mean about 36%) than either tumor-adjacent pairs (around 17%) or tumor-blood pairs (around 15%). The top 250 clones accounted for a significantly greater share of the repertoire in tumors than in blood (p = 0.039). Since the samples were bulk and unsorted, there was no way to compare CD4+ and CD8+ T cell repertoires.

The germline V gene (reference sequence) provides CDR1 SGHAT and CDR2 FQDESV. Reading from cysteine to phenylalanine, the CDR3 counts 15 amino acids. This entry keeps only the CDR3 DNA: 45 bases, framed from base 1. A constant-region primer and ProtoScript II reverse transcriptase were used to reverse-transcribe TCRbeta-specific cDNA from around 540 ng total RNA. Construction of the TCRbeta libraries relied on three nested rounds of multiplex PCR, following a slightly modified ARM-PCR procedure. The first two PCR rounds used multiplex TRBV1-TRBV30 forward primers with a Cbeta reverse primer, each for roughly 10 cycles. Sample barcodes and Illumina adapters were added in a final 25-cycle PCR using Deep VentR polymerase. Before sequencing, amplicons of 200-500 bp were purified from gel using a QIAquick gel extraction kit. TCRbeta amplicons were sequenced on an Illumina HiSeq 2500 with 250-bp paired-end reads. The authors' analysis ran thus. Trimmomatic v0.33 was used to quality-trim the reads, and FLASH v1.2.11 was used to merge paired reads so that full CDR3 sequences could be recovered. V, D and J germline segments were assigned to the rearranged TCRbeta sequences using MiGEC v1.2.1b. Clonotype statistics, along with Shannon-Wiener diversity indices, were calculated using VDJtools v1.0.0. Except for diversity analysis, only each sample's 250 most abundant clonotypes were used in subsequent analyses to reduce sampling bias. Starting from the raw public reads, TCRdb applied fastp trimming at Q25, assembled clones with MiXCR and retained in-frame beta chains. CDR3 protein sequences are deduplicated, and each keeps its most common genes and DNA. TCRdb, not the authors, supplied the V and J calls. The sample profile shows under 130,000 distinct CDR3 sequences; 80% to 85% of them were found once. 15% to 20% of the sample is taken by the ten largest.

Total RNA and DNA were co-extracted without cell sorting from about 19-30 mg of bulk tissue using the AllPrep DNA/RNA mini kit. Between late 2015 and March 2016, about 5 patients in China with histopathologically diagnosed primary liver carcinoma had their tumors surgically resected. Chronic HBV infection was present in the patients, and the patients were treatment-naive at sampling. Five spatially separated regions were sampled per tumor: superior, inferior, left-lateral and right-lateral poles, plus the tumor centre. Histology showed that every tumor sample contained more than 80% viable tumor cells. Fresh tumor and adjacent tissue pieces were bisected; one half was stored in RNAlater at -80°C, the other sent for histology.

Sequencing used liver tumor tissue from sampling region 3. Per the publication, the cell subset or site label means: tumor region T3, left-lateral pole. The receptor comes from a man aged 35 to 55 with primary liver carcinoma and hepatitis B virus infection. The chain employs TRBV11-1 and TRBJ2-6, with a tentative D gene TRBD1 over 6 matching bases. The encoded CDR3 is CVSNLGRAGANFLTF. The base sequence is TGTGTCAGCAACTTGGGCCGAGCAGGGGCCAACTTCCTGACTTTC.